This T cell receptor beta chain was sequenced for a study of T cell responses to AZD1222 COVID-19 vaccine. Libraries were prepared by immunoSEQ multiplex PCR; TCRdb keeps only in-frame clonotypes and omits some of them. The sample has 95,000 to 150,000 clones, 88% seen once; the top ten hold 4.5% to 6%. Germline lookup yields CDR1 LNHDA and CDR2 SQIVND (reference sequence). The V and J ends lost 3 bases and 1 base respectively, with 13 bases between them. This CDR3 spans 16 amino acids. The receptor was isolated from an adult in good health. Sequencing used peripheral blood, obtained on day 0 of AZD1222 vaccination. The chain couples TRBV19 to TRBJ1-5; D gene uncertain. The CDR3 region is CASSIKRLESNQPQHF. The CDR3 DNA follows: TGTGCCAGTAGTATTAAGAGGCTTGAAAGCAATCAGCCCCAGCATTTT.